The entry below describes one T cell receptor (beta chain). The antigen is undetermined. These data are taken from a study of cytomegalovirus exposure and HLA in healthy donors. Study-wide points: Exclusion applied to some V segments, including TRBV6-2 and TRBV6-3, as they were indistinguishable.

The primer mix had 60 Vbeta and 13 Jbeta primers. This table comes from immunoSEQ multiplex PCR, and its TCRdb copy is limited to in-frame clones, with some not included. The sample lists approximately 180,000 clones, 77% occurring once. V lost 0 bases, J lost 3 bases, and 5 bases stayed unmatched. Germline CDR1 and CDR2: MGHRA and YSYEKL. CDR3 length: 16 residues. Input material: PBMCs. The chain combines TRBV4-1 with TRBJ2-1, with 7 nucleotides matching TRBD2. The TCR originated in a woman between 25 and 40 years old in good health and CMV-seropositive. CDR3 nucleotides: TGCGCCAGCAGCCAAGAGCGAGCGGGAAACTACAATGAGCAGTTCTTC. Amino acids: CASSQERAGNYNEQFF.